The 17 T cell receptor beta chains listed next were all sequenced from one sample in a study of T cell changes during pregnancy in multiple sclerosis (dated by TCRdb to about 2019). To prepare the library, the immunoSEQ multiplex PCR assay was applied. TCRdb obtained this table from immuneACCESS and retained in-frame rearrangements with V and J assigned. These tables miss some clones; where compared with another copy, unresolved V genes account for less than half of the shortfall, and the remainder is unexplained. In all, the sample holds some 38,000 clones, and almost 90% of those were seen once. Of the sample, 0.57% is held by the ten largest clones. Source: CD4+ T cells from peripheral blood mononuclear cells, taken in the second trimester of pregnancy. The receptor source for this set is a female donor with multiple sclerosis, enrolled in a pregnancy study.

The rearrangement links TRBV2 to TRBJ2-2; a possible D gene is TRBD2 (6 bases). The CDR3 runs to 16 residues. With 6 bases removed from V and 7 bases from J, the gap between germline ends came to 21 bases. Germline-derived CDR1 and CDR2 are SNHLY and FYNNEI. CDR3: CASSRETLSSGGELFF. The CDR3 DNA is TGTGCCAGCAGCCGGGAGACACTCTCTTCTGGCGGGGAGCTGTTTTTT.

V usage is TRBV6-5 and J usage is TRBJ2-1; D call uncertain. CDR3 length: 14 residues. Germline lookup yields CDR1 MNHEY and CDR2 SVGAGI. V lost 6 bases to trimming and J lost 0 bases, with 9 bases between them. CDR3 bases: TGTGCCAGCAGCCAATCGCGCTCCTACAATGAGCAGTTCTTC. This codes for CASSQSRSYNEQFF.

This rearrangement joins TRBV7-2 to TRBJ1-1; possibly TRBD1 for D (6 bases). Per germline, CDR1 SGHTA and CDR2 FQGNSA. The CDR3 sequence is 13 residues long. Trimming took off 8 bases at V and 5 bases at J, with 15 bases between the two ends. The CDR3 here is CASGLGGRTEAFF. The CDR3 DNA reads TGTGCCAGCGGTCTCGGGGGGCGGACTGAAGCTTTCTTT.

J is TRBJ2-5 and V is TRBV13; 8 positions match TRBD2. The V segment lost 4 bases and the J segment 4 bases; nucleotides outside the gene matches: 11. CDR3 length: 16 amino acids. Per germline, CDR1 PRHDT and CDR2 FYEKMQ (reference sequence). The CDR3 loop reads CASSSLAPGGPETQYF. The CDR3 DNA reads as TGTGCCAGCAGCTCACTCGCCCCGGGAGGGCCAGAGACCCAGTACTTC.

This clone came up once. V is TRBV2 and J is TRBJ2-6; no firm D call. The CDR3 is made up of 18 amino acids. V lost 0 bases to trimming and J lost 0 bases, with 12 bases between them. Looked up from germline, CDR1 is SNHLY and CDR2 is FYNNEI. The CDR3 coding sequence is TGTGCCAGCAGTGAAGCTTCTTGGCGGTCCTCTGGGGCCAACGTCCTGACTTTC. Encoded protein: CASSEASWRSSGANVLTF.

This sequence joins TRBV6-5 and TRBJ2-7; D gene uncertain. V lost 6 bases to trimming and J lost 1 base, with 10 bases between them. Per the germline V gene, CDR1 is MNHEY and CDR2 is SVGAGI. The CDR3 is made up of 13 amino acids. CDR3 in DNA: TGTGCCAGCAGCTCCGACATATCCTACGAGCAGTACTTC. It is translated as CASSSDISYEQYF.

This chain joins TRBV6-5 and TRBJ1-1; D may be TRBD1 (5 bases). This CDR3 is built from 13 residues. The germline CDR1 and CDR2 sequences are MNHEY and SVGAGI. The ends were cut back, 2 bases at V and 3 bases at J, with 7 bases in the middle. The CDR3 DNA is TGTGCCAGCAGTTACAGGGGCGACACTGAAGCTTTCTTT. Amino acid sequence: CASSYRGDTEAFF.

The J gene is TRBJ1-2, the V gene TRBV19; TRBD1 aligns across 8 bases. After removal of 3 bases from V and 8 bases from J, the junction contained 2 bases not matched to a gene. Germline CDR1 reads LNHDA; CDR2 reads SQIVND (reference sequence). The CDR3 contains 12 residues. CDR3 sequence: CASSMTGDGYTF. CDR3 in DNA: TGTGCCAGTAGTATGACAGGGGACGGCTACACCTTC.

The V gene is TRBV27, the J gene TRBJ2-7; 10 nucleotides match TRBD1. The CDR3 consists of 18 residues. The junction had 20 bases not matched to a gene; V was cut back by 5 bases and J by 7 bases. Per the germline V gene, CDR1 is MNHEY and CDR2 is SMNVEV (reference sequence). In nucleotides, the CDR3 is TGTGCCAGCAGTAGACGGGACAGGGGATTCTCGTACGGGAAAGAGCAGTACTTC. It codes for CASSRRDRGFSYGKEQYF.

The rearrangement uses TRBV19 and TRBJ1-4; D might be TRBD1 (5 bases). The CDR3 covers 13 residues. V was cut by 6 bases and J by 5 bases, with 10 bases left in between. Germline CDR1 reads LNHDA; CDR2 reads SQIVND (reference sequence). The CDR3 reads CASSDRFNEKLFF. CDR3 coding DNA: TGTGCCAGTAGCGACAGATTCAATGAAAAACTGTTTTTT.

This clone appeared a single time. V is TRBV7-9 and J is TRBJ1-5; TRBD1 agrees at 7 bases. The junction had 5 bases not matched to a gene; V was cut back by 5 bases and J by 4 bases. The germline CDR1 and CDR2 sequences are SEHNR and FQNEAQ (reference sequence). This CDR3 has 14 residues. Written as DNA, the CDR3 is TGTGCCAGCAGCGCGGGACAGCAGAATCAGCCCCAGCATTTT. It specifies CASSAGQQNQPQHF.

The chain combines TRBV27 with TRBJ2-1; weak D call: TRBD2 (5 bases). The V and J ends lost 3 bases and 3 bases respectively, with 15 bases between them. The CDR3 is 16 amino acids. Germline V gene lookup returns CDR1 MNHEY and CDR2 SMNVEV (reference sequence). CDR3 nucleotide sequence: TGTGCCAGCAGTTTCGAGAGTACGGGAAACTACAATGAGCAGTTCTTC. It translates to CASSFESTGNYNEQFF.

The chain joins TRBV29-1 to TRBJ2-3, with 11 bases identical to TRBD1. V lost 3 bases, J lost 3 bases, and 8 bases stayed unmatched. CDR1 is SQVTM and CDR2 is ANQGSEA in the germline V gene. This CDR3 is 16 amino acids long. The CDR3 DNA reads as TGCAGCGTTGATGGAGTAGGGACAGGGGGAACAGATACGCAGTATTTT. Amino acid sequence: CSVDGVGTGGTDTQYF.

The chain combines TRBV7-3 with TRBJ2-2; TRBD1 aligns across 9 bases. The CDR3 covers 14 residues. Losses at the gene ends were 5 bases for V and 5 bases for J; bases not matched to a gene: 3. Germline CDR1 SGHTA, CDR2 FQGTGA. In DNA form, the CDR3 reads TGTGCCAGCAGCAGGGACAGGGCAACCGGGGAGCTGTTTTTT. This translates into CASSRDRATGELFF.

The gene calls are TRBV4-1 and TRBJ1-5; 8 nucleotides agree with TRBD1. CDR3 length: 16 residues. Germline V lookup: CDR1 MGHRA, CDR2 YSYEKL. Unmatched junction bases numbered 7, after V lost 2 bases and J lost 4 bases. This CDR3 is CASSQHINRGNQPQHF. The CDR3 DNA follows: TGCGCCAGCAGCCAACACATAAACAGGGGGAATCAGCCCCAGCATTTT.

The chain is built from TRBV11-3 and TRBJ2-3; D perhaps matches TRBD1 (6 bases). This CDR3 comprises 13 residues. Germline V gene sequence: CDR1 SGHNT, CDR2 YENEEA. Trimming removed 8 bases from V and 0 bases from J, with 9 bases in between. Written as DNA, the CDR3 is TGTGCCAGCGGGGGCCCTAGCACAGATACGCAGTATTTT. Protein: CASGGPSTDTQYF.

The V call is TRBV11-3, the J call TRBJ2-5; D is ambiguous. The ends were cut back, 4 bases at V and 5 bases at J, with 11 bases in the middle. Germline values: CDR1 SGHNT, CDR2 YENEEA. The CDR3 extends over 13 amino acids. The CDR3 loop is CASSSTAPETQYF. In DNA form, the CDR3 reads TGTGCCAGCAGCTCCACAGCCCCGGAGACCCAGTACTTC.